The clone carrying this T cell receptor (beta chain) has a handful of counts. No antigen is known for it. PCR employed 60 Vbeta and 13 Jbeta primers. The method was immunoSEQ multiplex PCR; TCRdb's version includes in-frame clones alone and lacks a portion of them. The table has more than 95,000 clones, about 13% seen once. This sample was taken from a study of cytomegalovirus exposure and HLA in healthy donors. J was trimmed by 4 bases and V by 6 bases; bases with no gene match: 8. Germline CDR1 reads SEHNR; CDR2 reads FQNEAQ (reference sequence). CDR3 length equals 14 residues. General observations from the study: Sequencing had likely introduced a cluster of highly shared sequence variants as an artifact. CMV serostatus stood as the only immune exposure information on hand.

Sequenced: PBMCs. The clonotype comes from a man aged 35-49 years in good health and CMV-seropositive. The genes are TRBV7-9 and TRBJ2-5, with 7 bases matching TRBD2. CDR3 DNA: TGTGCCAGCAGAAATGGACTAGAACGAGAGACCCAGTACTTC. This encodes CASRNGLERETQYF.